These 30 T cell receptor beta chains were sequenced from one sample in a study of T cell changes during pregnancy in multiple sclerosis. Libraries were prepared by immunoSEQ multiplex PCR; TCRdb keeps only in-frame clonotypes and omits some of them. This table has around 92,000 clones, approximately 92% appearing once. The sample consisted of peripheral blood, taken in the first trimester of pregnancy. The receptors shown here come from a female donor with multiple sclerosis, enrolled in a pregnancy study.

The chain has TRBV29-1 and TRBJ2-7; D call uncertain. V lost 4 bases and J lost 2, with 15 bases in between. From germline, CDR1 is SQVTM and CDR2 ANQGSEA. This CDR3 comprises 14 residues. This CDR3 reads CSVAIAPAAYEQYF. The CDR3 coding sequence is TGCAGCGTTGCCATTGCCCCCGCGGCCTACGAGCAGTACTTC.

The J gene is TRBJ2-4, the V gene TRBV13; perhaps TRBD1 as D (6 bases). CDR1 and CDR2 from the germline V gene are PRHDT and FYEKMQ (reference sequence). V lost 0 bases to trimming and J lost 8 bases, with 14 bases between them. CDR3 length equals 15 residues. CDR3 sequence reads: CASSLGVGAGDIQYF. The CDR3 bases are TGTGCCAGCAGCTTAGGGGTGGGGGCTGGGGACATTCAGTACTTC.

This rearrangement joins TRBV9 to TRBJ2-2, with no clear D. Per the germline V gene, CDR1 is SGDLS and CDR2 is YYNGEE. The CDR3 spans 13 residues. V was pared by 3 bases and J by 2 bases, with 5 bases between. This CDR3 reads CASSDTNTGELFF. The DNA of the CDR3 is TGTGCCAGCAGCGACACAAACACCGGGGAGCTGTTTTTT.

As to this clone: One junction end does not reproduce the germline sequence, and a read error may be involved. Distinct nucleotide sequences in the sample also encode this CDR3. The V gene is TRBV20-1, the J gene TRBJ1-1; no clear D gene. CDR1 and CDR2 from the germline V gene are DFQATT and SNEGSKA (reference sequence). The CDR3 spans 11 residues. Here the CDR3 reads CSARPNTEAFF. CDR3 nucleotides: TGCAGCGCTAGACCTAACACTGAAGCTTTCTTT.

Notes on this clone: Other nucleotide sequences in the sample specify the same CDR3. This rearrangement joins TRBV7-8 to TRBJ1-1; D ambiguous. Germline CDR1 SGHVS, CDR2 FQNEAQ. The CDR3 is 13 residues long. V lost 8 bases and J lost 1, with 11 bases in between. CDR3 residues: CASSPGGNTEAFF. Here the CDR3 DNA reads TGTGCCAGCTCCCCCGGAGGGAACACTGAAGCTTTCTTT. Variable domain in full (rest from reference TRBV7-8 and TRBJ1-1): GAGVSQSPRYKVAKRGQDVALRCDPISGHVSLFWYQQALGQGPEFLTYFQNEAQLDKSGLPSDRFFAERPEGSVSTLKIQRTQQEDSAVYLCASSPGGNTEAFFGQGTRLTVV.

The chain has TRBV19 and TRBJ2-7; 10 bases match TRBD1. There are 15 residues in the CDR3. J lost 2 bases, V lost 5 bases, and 6 bases had no gene match. CDR1 LNHDA and CDR2 SQIVND come from the germline V gene (reference sequence). The CDR3 nucleotides read TGTGCCAGTAGTGTCACCGGGACAGGGGCCTACGAGCAGTACTTC. Translation: CASSVTGTGAYEQYF.

V is TRBV5-1 and J is TRBJ1-5, with TRBD1 identical over 7 bases. The V and J ends lost 0 bases and 0 bases, in that order; junction bases with no gene match: 3. CDR1 is SGHRS, CDR2 YFSETQ, per germline. CDR3 length: 16 residues. CDR3 region: CASSLGGTDSNQPQHF. The DNA for the CDR3 is TGCGCCAGCAGCTTGGGCGGGACAGATAGCAATCAGCCCCAGCATTTT.

The gene calls are TRBV5-1 and TRBJ2-3; weak D call: TRBD2 (5 bases). The V gene's germline CDR1 is SGHRS and CDR2 YFSETQ. The CDR3 contains 16 residues. Trimming stripped 5 bases from V and 5 bases from J, with 21 bases between. The CDR3 DNA follows: TGCGCCAGCAGAGATGAGGGAGTCGAGGTTCTAGATACGCAGTATTTT. Translation gives CASRDEGVEVLDTQYF.

This rearrangement joins TRBV27 to TRBJ2-5, with 8 bases that match TRBD1. J lost 4 bases, V lost 2 bases, and 0 bases had no gene match. The CDR3 covers 13 residues. Germline CDR1 MNHEY, CDR2 SMNVEV (reference sequence). CDR3 DNA sequence: TGTGCCAGCAGTTTAGGACAGGGAGAGACCCAGTACTTC. This encodes CASSLGQGETQYF.

J is TRBJ1-3 and V is TRBV6-5, with a weak D call TRBD1 (5 bases). The CDR3 extends over 15 amino acids. Germline V gives CDR1 MNHEY, CDR2 SVGAGI. V was clipped by 6 bases and J by 0 bases, with 12 bases between them. The CDR3 sequence is CASRSTQGSGNTIYF. The CDR3 region has the DNA TGTGCCAGCAGGTCGACGCAGGGCTCTGGAAACACCATATATTTT.

The V gene is TRBV11-2, the J gene TRBJ1-2; unclear D gene. Trimming removed 5 bases from V and 6 bases from J, with 16 bases in between. CDR3 size: 14 residues. Germline values: CDR1 SGHAT, CDR2 FQNNGV. The CDR3 nucleotides read TGTGCCAGCAGCCGTTCTTGGTTGGCGGATGGCTACACCTTC. Its protein is CASSRSWLADGYTF.

The chain has TRBV5-6 and TRBJ2-7; TRBD1 aligns across 7 bases. Trimming took 5 bases from V and 0 from J; bases not matched to a gene: 5. This CDR3 spans 14 amino acids. Germline-derived CDR1 and CDR2 are SGHDT and YYEEEE. CDR3 loop: CASRYQGVSYEQYF. DNA for the CDR3: TGTGCCAGCAGGTACCAGGGGGTCTCCTACGAGCAGTACTTC.

The chain uses TRBV5-6 and TRBJ2-3; D gene uncertain. Germline V gene lookup returns CDR1 SGHDT and CDR2 YYEEEE. V dropped 3 bases and J dropped 3 bases, with 8 bases sitting between them. This CDR3 is built from 13 residues. CDR3 region: CASSSLRTDTQYF. CDR3 DNA sequence: TGTGCCAGCAGCTCCCTGAGAACAGATACGCAGTATTTT.

This clone has a single count. V is TRBV4-2 and J is TRBJ2-3, with 11 bases matching TRBD2. The CDR3 consists of 15 residues. V lost 4 bases and J lost 6; bases outside the gene matches: 6. Germline V gene lookup returns CDR1 LGHNA and CDR2 YNFKEQ. The CDR3 loop is CASSPLSGGADTQYF. In DNA form, the CDR3 reads TGTGCCAGCAGCCCGCTTAGCGGGGGGGCGGATACGCAGTATTTT.

The chain is built from TRBV7-3 and TRBJ1-2; tentatively, D is TRBD1 (5 bases). The V gene's germline CDR1 is SGHTA and CDR2 FQGTGA. The length of the CDR3 is 14 residues. With 2 bases removed from V and 1 base from J, the gap between germline ends came to 8 bases. CDR3 amino acids: CASSLQGDNYGYTF. DNA for the CDR3: TGTGCCAGCAGCTTACAAGGGGATAACTATGGCTACACCTTC.

The rearrangement joins TRBV4-1 to TRBJ2-3; 10 bases line up with TRBD2. Trimming cost V 4 bases and J 1 base; bases outside gene matches: 11. The CDR3 length is 18 residues. Per the germline V gene, CDR1 is MGHRA and CDR2 is YSYEKL. CDR3 in DNA: TGCGCCAGCAGCCGTAGGGTGTGGAGCGGGGGGGGCACAGATACGCAGTATTTT. Translating it yields CASSRRVWSGGGTDTQYF.

This chain links TRBV7-9 with TRBJ2-7; D possibly corresponds to TRBD1 (5 bases). Looked up from germline, CDR1 is SEHNR and CDR2 is FQNEAQ (reference sequence). Trimming left V 3 bases short and J 2 bases short, with 11 bases between. The CDR3 runs to 14 residues. CDR3 loop: CASSFYDRPYEQYF. CDR3 nucleotides: TGTGCCAGCAGCTTCTACGACAGACCCTACGAGCAGTACTTC.

The CDR3 region has the DNA TGTGCCAGCAGTGAGGCGGGGGACACCGGGGAGCTGTTTTTT. Residues: CASSEAGDTGELFF. The chain carries TRBV25-1 and TRBJ2-2; 7 nucleotides agree with TRBD2. The CDR3 is made up of 14 amino acids. The V and J ends lost 3 bases and 3 bases, in that order; junction bases with no gene match: 1. Germline CDR1 is MGHDK and CDR2 is SYGVNS.

The CDR3 nucleotides read TGTGCCTGGAGTAGTTACGGAGGGAAAACTGGAAACACCATATATTTT. Protein product: CAWSSYGGKTGNTIYF. The chain uses TRBV30 and TRBJ1-3; D is undetermined. The ends were cut back, 2 bases at V and 2 bases at J, with 16 bases in the middle. Germline V gives CDR1 GTSNPN, CDR2 SVGIG (reference sequence). There are 16 residues in the CDR3. Full variable domain (missing parts from reference TRBV30 and TRBJ1-3): SQTIHQWPATLVQPVGSPLSLECTVEGTSNPNLYWYRQAAGRGLQLLFYSVGIGQISSEVPQNLSASRPQDRQFILSSKKLLLSDSGFYLCAWSSYGGKTGNTIYFGEGSWLTVV.

This clone was recorded a few times. V usage is TRBV9 and J usage is TRBJ1-2; D possibly corresponds to TRBD1 (6 bases). Trimming took 4 bases from V and 6 from J, leaving 10 bases between them. The CDR3 covers 12 residues. Germline V gene sequence: CDR1 SGDLS, CDR2 YYNGEE. CDR3: CASSPNRDGYTF. CDR3 coding DNA: TGTGCCAGCAGCCCCAACAGGGATGGCTACACCTTC.

This chain uses TRBV2 with TRBJ1-1; D perhaps matches TRBD1 (6 bases). Germline CDR1 reads SNHLY; CDR2 reads FYNNEI. CDR3 length: 16 residues. The V end was cut by 5 bases, the J end by 3 bases, with 19 bases between. The CDR3 DNA reads TGTGCCAGCAGTTCTGGACAGCGAGAAGAGGACACTGAAGCTTTCTTT. Encoded protein: CASSSGQREEDTEAFF.

V and J are TRBV2 and TRBJ1-2, with D perhaps TRBD1 (6 bases). The V gene lost 4 bases and the J gene lost 2 bases, with 8 bases spanning the gap. This CDR3 has 13 amino acids. Germline CDR1 is SNHLY and CDR2 is FYNNEI. This CDR3 reads CASSADRNYGYTF. The CDR3 DNA sequence: TGTGCCAGCAGTGCGGACAGAAACTATGGCTACACCTTC. Together with reference TRBV2 and TRBJ1-2, the CDR3 gives the full variable domain: EPEVTQTPSHQVTQMGQEVILRCVPISNHLYFYWYRQILGQKVEFLVSFYNNEISEKSEIFDDQFSVERPDGSNFTLKIRSTKLEDSAMYFCASSADRNYGYTFGSGTRLTVV.

This chain connects TRBV5-6 to TRBJ2-7, with TRBD1 identical over 7 bases. There are 15 residues in the CDR3. Germline assignment: CDR1 SGHDT and CDR2 YYEEEE. V trimming: 3 bases; J trimming: 1 base; junction bases outside the gene matches: 7. CDR3 in amino acids: CASSSRQGGSYEQYF. The CDR3 DNA follows: TGTGCCAGCAGCTCCCGACAGGGCGGATCCTACGAGCAGTACTTC.

The chain is built from TRBV9 and TRBJ2-5; 16 bases align to TRBD2. With V trimmed by 4 bases and J by 5 bases, 8 bases remained unmatched. The CDR3 is made up of 17 amino acids. Germline V lookup: CDR1 SGDLS, CDR2 YYNGEE. CDR3 in amino acids: CASSPRGLAGGMETQYF. In DNA form, the CDR3 reads TGTGCCAGCAGCCCCCGGGGACTAGCGGGGGGGATGGAGACCCAGTACTTC.

The V and J genes are TRBV11-2 and TRBJ1-2, with D possibly matching TRBD1 (6 bases). Germline V gene lookup returns CDR1 SGHAT and CDR2 FQNNGV. The ends were cut back, 8 bases at V and 8 bases at J, with 21 bases in the middle. The CDR3 runs 14 residues. CDR3 loop: CASEVRGAHLGYTF. The DNA for the CDR3 is TGTGCCAGCGAAGTGCGGGGGGCGCATCTCGGCTACACCTTC.

The sample holds one count of this clone. The CDR3 sequence is CASRIRQALLYGYTF. The CDR3 DNA reads TGTGCCAGCCGTATACGACAGGCCCTCCTCTATGGCTACACCTTC. This chain uses TRBV2 with TRBJ1-2, with D possibly TRBD1 on 6 matching bases. CDR3 size: 15 residues. Germline CDR1 SNHLY, CDR2 FYNNEI. Trimming took 8 bases from V and 4 from J, leaving 20 bases between them.

The rearrangement uses TRBV5-8 and TRBJ1-5, with a tentative D call TRBD1 (6 bases). The V end was cut by 2 bases, the J end by 4 bases, with 7 bases between. The CDR3 length is 13 residues. Germline lookup yields CDR1 SGHTS and CDR2 YDEGEE. CDR3 DNA sequence: TGTGCCAGCAGCTTCCAGGGGAATCAGCCCCAGCATTTT. Translated: CASSFQGNQPQHF.

J is TRBJ1-2 and V is TRBV21-1; the D call in the table, TRBD1, was not verified against the DNA. TRBV21-1 is a pseudogene segment. CDR3 length: 15 amino acids. CDR3 coding DNA: TGTGCCAGCAGCAAAGGGACAATTCAGGGCTATGGCTACACCTTC. It encodes CASSKGTIQGYGYTF.

The rearrangement links TRBV27 to TRBJ2-1; 8 positions agree with TRBD2. The CDR3 contains 14 residues. Trimming at V came to 7 bases and at J to 8 bases, leaving 10 bases not matched to a gene. Germline lookup yields CDR1 MNHEY and CDR2 SMNVEV (reference sequence). The DNA of the CDR3 is TGTGCCAGCACCCACACGGGGGGGGTGGATGAGCAGTTCTTC. Residues: CASTHTGGVDEQFF.

This chain links TRBV7-9 with TRBJ2-7; D is uncertain. Germline CDR1 SEHNR, CDR2 FQNEAQ (reference sequence). The V gene lost 5 bases and the J gene lost 3 bases, with 8 bases spanning the gap. This CDR3 comprises 12 residues. This CDR3 is CASSHGIYEQYF. The DNA of the CDR3 is TGTGCCAGCAGCCATGGCATCTACGAGCAGTACTTC.